The present T cell receptor beta chain was sequenced within a study of T cell responses to AZD1222 COVID-19 vaccine. Study conclusions and caveats: Increases in Spike-specific TCR breadth and depth were seen after two AZD1222 doses. White British people made up most donors, females outnumbered males, and clonal diversity was possibly underestimated. Close to half of spike-specific TCRs reportedly recognize unmutated variant regions.

The table lists this clone with a count of one. What it binds is unknown. Data came from immunoSEQ multiplex PCR; TCRdb stores just in-frame clones and leaves some out. The sample records 100,000 to 150,000 clones, approximately 86% being singletons. The starting material was peripheral blood, obtained on day 0 of AZD1222 vaccination. This clonotype originated in an adult in good health.

DNA for the CDR3: TGTGCCAGCAGCTTTTACATGAGCTCCTACGAGCAGTACTTC. Protein sequence: CASSFYMSSYEQYF. The chain links TRBV7-2 to TRBJ2-7; D not resolved. The CDR3 consists of 14 residues. Trimming took off 3 bases at V and 0 bases at J, with 9 bases between the two ends. CDR1 and CDR2 from the germline V gene are SGHTA and FQGNSA. The complete variable domain, with remaining parts taken from reference TRBV7-2 and TRBJ2-7, reads GAGVSQSPSNKVTEKGKDVELRCDPISGHTALYWYRQSLGQGLEFLIYFQGNSAPDKSGLPSDRFSAERTGGSVSTLTIQRTQQEDSAVYLCASSFYMSSYEQYFGPGTRLTVT.